This T cell receptor beta chain was captured by sequencing in a study of PD-1 blockade in mismatch repair-deficient tumors. After removal of 4 bases from V and 2 bases from J, the junction contained 12 bases not matched to a gene. The germline V gene encodes CDR1 SGDLS and CDR2 YYNGEE. This CDR3 is built from 17 residues. The data were produced by immunoSEQ multiplex PCR, yet TCRdb's version contains in-frame clones alone and is incomplete. This sample has roughly 70,000 clones, with around 80% found just once. Findings of the study overall: Tumor-resident clones, often undetectable pretreatment in blood, expanded then contracted after pembrolizumab.

Every patient had mismatch repair deficiency by PCR or immunohistochemistry. TCRs were sequenced from a few patients responding to pembrolizumab. For this clone: Its antigen is still unknown.

This material consisted of peripheral blood, taken 2 weeks after starting pembrolizumab. The chain recombines TRBV9 with TRBJ2-5; 9 bases match TRBD1. This TCR was sampled from an adult with mismatch repair-deficient cancer. CDR3 protein: CASSTGQGIRGQETQYF. The CDR3 DNA is TGTGCCAGCAGCACCGGACAGGGGATTCGGGGGCAAGAGACCCAGTACTTC.